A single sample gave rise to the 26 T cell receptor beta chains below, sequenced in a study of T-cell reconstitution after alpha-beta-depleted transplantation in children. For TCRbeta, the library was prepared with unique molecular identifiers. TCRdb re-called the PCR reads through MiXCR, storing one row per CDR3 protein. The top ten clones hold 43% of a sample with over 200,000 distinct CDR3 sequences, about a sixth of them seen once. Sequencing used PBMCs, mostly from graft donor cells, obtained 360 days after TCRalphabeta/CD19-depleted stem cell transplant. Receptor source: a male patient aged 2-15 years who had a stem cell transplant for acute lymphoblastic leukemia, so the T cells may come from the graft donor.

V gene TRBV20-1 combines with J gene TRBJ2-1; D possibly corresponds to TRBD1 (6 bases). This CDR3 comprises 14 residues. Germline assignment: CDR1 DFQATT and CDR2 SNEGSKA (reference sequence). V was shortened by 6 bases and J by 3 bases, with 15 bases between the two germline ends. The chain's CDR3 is CSAEGQGRYNEQFF. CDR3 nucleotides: TGCAGTGCCGAGGGGCAGGGGCGCTACAATGAGCAGTTCTTC.

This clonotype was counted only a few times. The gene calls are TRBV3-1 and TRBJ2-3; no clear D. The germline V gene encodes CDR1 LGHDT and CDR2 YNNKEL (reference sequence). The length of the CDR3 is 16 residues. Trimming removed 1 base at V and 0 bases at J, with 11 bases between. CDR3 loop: CASSQVRVGSTDTQYF. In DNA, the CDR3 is TGTGCCAGCAGCCAAGTACGGGTAGGGAGCACAGATACGCAGTATTTT.

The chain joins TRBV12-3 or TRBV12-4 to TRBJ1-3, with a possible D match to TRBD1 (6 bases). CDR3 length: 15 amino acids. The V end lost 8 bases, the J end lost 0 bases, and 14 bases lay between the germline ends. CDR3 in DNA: TGTGCCAGCGACGGACAGATCTCCTCTGGAAACACCATATATTTT. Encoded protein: CASDGQISSGNTIYF.

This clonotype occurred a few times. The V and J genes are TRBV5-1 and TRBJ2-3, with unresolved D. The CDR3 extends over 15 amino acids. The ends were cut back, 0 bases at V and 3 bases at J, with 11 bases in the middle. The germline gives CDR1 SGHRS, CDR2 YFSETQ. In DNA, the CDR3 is TGCGCCAGCAGCTTGGTCGGACCTGAAACAGATACGCAGTATTTT. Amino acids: CASSLVGPETDTQYF.

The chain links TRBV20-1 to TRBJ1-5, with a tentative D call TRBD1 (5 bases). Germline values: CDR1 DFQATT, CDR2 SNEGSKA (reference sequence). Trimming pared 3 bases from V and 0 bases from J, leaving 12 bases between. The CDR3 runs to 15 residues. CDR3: CSASAGLYSNQPQHF. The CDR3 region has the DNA TGCAGTGCTAGCGCGGGACTCTATAGCAATCAGCCCCAGCATTTT.

In nucleotides, the CDR3 is TGTGCCACCAGCAGAGATCGAGGGGCCGGAAACACCATATATTTT. It codes for CATSRDRGAGNTIYF. The gene calls are TRBV15 and TRBJ1-3; TRBD1 is a possible D gene (5 bases). Trimming removed 0 bases from V and 4 bases from J, with 10 bases in between. There are 15 residues in the CDR3. CDR1 is LNHNV, CDR2 YYDKDF, per germline (reference sequence).

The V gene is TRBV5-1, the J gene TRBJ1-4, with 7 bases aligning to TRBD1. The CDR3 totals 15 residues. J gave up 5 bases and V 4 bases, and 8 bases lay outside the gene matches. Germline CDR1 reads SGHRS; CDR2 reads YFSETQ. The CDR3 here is CASSRRDSGNEKLFF. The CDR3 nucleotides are TGCGCCAGCAGCCGCCGGGACAGTGGAAATGAAAAACTGTTTTTT.

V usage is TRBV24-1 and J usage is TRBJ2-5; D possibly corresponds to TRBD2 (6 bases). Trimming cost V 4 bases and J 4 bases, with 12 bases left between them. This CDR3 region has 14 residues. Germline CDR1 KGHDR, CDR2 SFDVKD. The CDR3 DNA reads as TGTGCCACCAGTGACCCTCAGGGAGGAGAGACCCAGTACTTC. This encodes CATSDPQGGETQYF.

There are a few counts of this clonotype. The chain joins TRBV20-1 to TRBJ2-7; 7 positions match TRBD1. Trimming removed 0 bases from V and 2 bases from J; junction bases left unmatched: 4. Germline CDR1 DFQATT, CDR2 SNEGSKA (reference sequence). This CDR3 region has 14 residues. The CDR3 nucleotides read TGCAGTGCTAGAGATGCCCAGGGGGCCTACGAGCAGTACTTC. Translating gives CSARDAQGAYEQYF.

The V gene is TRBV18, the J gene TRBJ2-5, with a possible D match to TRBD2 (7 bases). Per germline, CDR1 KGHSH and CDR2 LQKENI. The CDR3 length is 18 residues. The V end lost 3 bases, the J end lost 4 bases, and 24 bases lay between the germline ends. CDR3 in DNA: TGTGCCAGCTCACCGAGGGGGGGGCACCTGAGTGGAGGAGAGACCCAGTACTTC. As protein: CASSPRGGHLSGGETQYF.

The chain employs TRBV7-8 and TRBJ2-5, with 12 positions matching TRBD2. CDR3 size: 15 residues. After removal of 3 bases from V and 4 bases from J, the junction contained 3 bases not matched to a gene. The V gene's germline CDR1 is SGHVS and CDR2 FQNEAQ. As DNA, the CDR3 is TGTGCCAGCAGCTTCGCTAGCGGGGGGGCAGAGACCCAGTACTTC. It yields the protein CASSFASGGAETQYF.

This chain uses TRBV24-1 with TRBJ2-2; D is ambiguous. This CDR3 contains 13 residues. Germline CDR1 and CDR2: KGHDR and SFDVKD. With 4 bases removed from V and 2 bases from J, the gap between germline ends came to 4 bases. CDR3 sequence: CATSEPNTGELFF. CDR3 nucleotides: TGTGCCACCAGTGAACCCAACACCGGGGAGCTGTTTTTT.

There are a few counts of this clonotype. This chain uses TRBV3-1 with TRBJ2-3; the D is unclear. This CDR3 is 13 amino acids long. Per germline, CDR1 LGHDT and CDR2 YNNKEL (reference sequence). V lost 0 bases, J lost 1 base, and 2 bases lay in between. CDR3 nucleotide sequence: TGTGCCAGCAGCCAAGACCGCACAGATACGCAGTATTTT. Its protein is CASSQDRTDTQYF.

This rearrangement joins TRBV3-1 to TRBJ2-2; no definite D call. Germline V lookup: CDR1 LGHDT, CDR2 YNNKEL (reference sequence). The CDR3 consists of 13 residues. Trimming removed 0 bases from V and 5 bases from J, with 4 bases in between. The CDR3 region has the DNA TGTGCCAGCAGCCAAGAGCGGACCGGGGAGCTGTTTTTT. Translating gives CASSQERTGELFF.

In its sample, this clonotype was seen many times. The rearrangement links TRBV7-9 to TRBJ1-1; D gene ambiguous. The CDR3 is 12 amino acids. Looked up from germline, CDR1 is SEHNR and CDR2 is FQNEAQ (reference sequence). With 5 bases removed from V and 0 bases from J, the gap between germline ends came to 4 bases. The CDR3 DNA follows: TGTGCCAGCAGCCTCATGAACACTGAAGCTTTCTTT. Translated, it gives CASSLMNTEAFF.

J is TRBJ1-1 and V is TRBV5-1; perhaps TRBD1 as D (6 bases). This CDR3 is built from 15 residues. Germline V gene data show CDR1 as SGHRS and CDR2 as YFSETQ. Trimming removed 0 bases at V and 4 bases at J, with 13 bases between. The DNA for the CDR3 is TGCGCCAGCAGCTTGGTCACGGGGGCCTTCACTGAAGCTTTCTTT. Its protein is CASSLVTGAFTEAFF.

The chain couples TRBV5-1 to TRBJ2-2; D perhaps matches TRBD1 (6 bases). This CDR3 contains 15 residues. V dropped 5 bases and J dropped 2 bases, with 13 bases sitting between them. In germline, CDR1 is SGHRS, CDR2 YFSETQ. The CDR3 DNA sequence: TGCGCCAGCAGGAGAGGGACAACAAACACCGGGGAGCTGTTTTTT. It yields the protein CASRRGTTNTGELFF.

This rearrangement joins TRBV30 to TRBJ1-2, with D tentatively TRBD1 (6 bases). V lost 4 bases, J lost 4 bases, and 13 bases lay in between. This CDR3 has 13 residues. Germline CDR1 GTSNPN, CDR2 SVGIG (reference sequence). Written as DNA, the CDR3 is TGTGCCTGGAACGTAGGACAGATCTATGGCTACACCTTC. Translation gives CAWNVGQIYGYTF. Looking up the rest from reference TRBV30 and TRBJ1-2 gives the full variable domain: SQTIHQWPATLVQPVGSPLSLECTVEGTSNPNLYWYRQAAGRGLQLLFYSVGIGQISSEVPQNLSASRPQDRQFILSSKKLLLSDSGFYLCAWNVGQIYGYTFGSGTRLTVV.

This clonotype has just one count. Written as DNA, the CDR3 is TGCGCCAGCAGCGGTACAGGGGGGGATGAGCAGTTCTTC. Protein product: CASSGTGGDEQFF. The V and J genes are TRBV5-1 and TRBJ2-1; TRBD1 might be the D (8 bases). The CDR3 totals 13 residues. Per germline, CDR1 SGHRS and CDR2 YFSETQ. The ends were cut back, 4 bases at V and 8 bases at J, with 13 bases in the middle.

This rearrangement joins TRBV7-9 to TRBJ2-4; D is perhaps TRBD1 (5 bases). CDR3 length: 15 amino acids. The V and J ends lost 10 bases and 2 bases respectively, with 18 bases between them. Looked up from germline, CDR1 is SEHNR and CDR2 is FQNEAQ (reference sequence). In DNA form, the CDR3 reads TGTGCCACCCAAGGCCAGGGAAGGTCCAAAAACATTCAGTACTTC. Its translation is CATQGQGRSKNIQYF.

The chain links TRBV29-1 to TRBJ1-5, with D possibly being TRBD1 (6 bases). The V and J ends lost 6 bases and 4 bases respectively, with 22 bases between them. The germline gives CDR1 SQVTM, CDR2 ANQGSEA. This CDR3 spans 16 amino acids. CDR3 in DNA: TGCAGCGTCCCACAAGTAAAGACAGGAGCAAATCAGCCCCAGCATTTT. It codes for CSVPQVKTGANQPQHF.

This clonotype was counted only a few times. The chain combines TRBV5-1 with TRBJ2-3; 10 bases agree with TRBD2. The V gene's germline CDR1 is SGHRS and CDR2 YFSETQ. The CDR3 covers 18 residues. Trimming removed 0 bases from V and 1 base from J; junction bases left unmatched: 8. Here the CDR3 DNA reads TGCGCCAGCAGCTTGGTGGCTAGCGGGGGCCTTCGCACAGATACGCAGTATTTT. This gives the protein CASSLVASGGLRTDTQYF.

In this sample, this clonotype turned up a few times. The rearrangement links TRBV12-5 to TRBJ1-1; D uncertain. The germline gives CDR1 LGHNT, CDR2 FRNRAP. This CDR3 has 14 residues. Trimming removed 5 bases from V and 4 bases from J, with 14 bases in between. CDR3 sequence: CASGNDWPPTEAFF. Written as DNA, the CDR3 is TGTGCTAGTGGTAATGACTGGCCCCCCACTGAAGCTTTCTTT.

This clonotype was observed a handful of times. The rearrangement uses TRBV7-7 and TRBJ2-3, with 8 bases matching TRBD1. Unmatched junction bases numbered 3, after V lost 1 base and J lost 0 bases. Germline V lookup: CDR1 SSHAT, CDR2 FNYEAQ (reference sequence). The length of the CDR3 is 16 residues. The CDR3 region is CASSLGTGSSTDTQYF. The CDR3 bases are TGTGCCAGCAGCTTAGGGACAGGGAGTAGCACAGATACGCAGTATTTT.

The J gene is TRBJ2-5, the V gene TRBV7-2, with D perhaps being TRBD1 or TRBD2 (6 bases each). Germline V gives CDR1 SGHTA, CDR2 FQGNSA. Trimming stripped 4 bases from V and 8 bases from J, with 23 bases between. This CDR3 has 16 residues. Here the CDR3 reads CASSSSVRGATGTQYF. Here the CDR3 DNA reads TGTGCCAGCAGCTCAAGTGTGAGGGGGGCAACGGGTACCCAGTACTTC.

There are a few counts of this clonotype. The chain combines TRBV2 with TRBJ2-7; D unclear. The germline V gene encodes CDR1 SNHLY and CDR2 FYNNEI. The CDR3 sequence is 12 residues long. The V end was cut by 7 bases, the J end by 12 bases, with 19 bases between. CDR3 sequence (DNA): TGTGCCAGCAACTTAAGGGTTGACCGGATGTACTTC. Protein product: CASNLRVDRMYF.